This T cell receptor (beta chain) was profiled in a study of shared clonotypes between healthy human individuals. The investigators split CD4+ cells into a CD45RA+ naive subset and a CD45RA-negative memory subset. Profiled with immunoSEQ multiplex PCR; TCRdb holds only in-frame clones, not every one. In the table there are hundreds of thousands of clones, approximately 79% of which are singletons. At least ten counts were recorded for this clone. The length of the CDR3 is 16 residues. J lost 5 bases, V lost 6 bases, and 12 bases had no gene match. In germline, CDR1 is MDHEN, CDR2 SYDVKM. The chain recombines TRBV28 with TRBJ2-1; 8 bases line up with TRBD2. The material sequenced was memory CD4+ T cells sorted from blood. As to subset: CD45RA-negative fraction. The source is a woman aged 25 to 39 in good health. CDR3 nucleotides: TGTGCCAGCAGGCACGGGAGGGGCTATGAAGACAATGAGCAGTTCTTC. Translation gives CASRHGRGYEDNEQFF.